A selection of T cell receptor beta chains follows, all from one sample in a study of PD-1 blockade in classical Hodgkin lymphoma. Generated by immunoSEQ multiplex PCR, the TCRdb table keeps only in-frame clones and is missing some. The table records under 20,000 clones, 82% of them present only once. The sample consisted of peripheral blood mononuclear cells (PBMCs), taken before the second cycle of nivolumab. All receptors derive from a human donor with classical Hodgkin lymphoma. CDR3s include the opening cysteine and the closing phenylalanine or tryptophan. D genes are given only for firm matches. Size is omitted from some rows. Given values are once, few, many or a class for expanded clones.

D	V	size	J	CDR3	DNA
TRBD1	TRBV2	-	TRBJ2-7	CASSIGTVYEQYF	TGTGCCAGCAGCATCGGGACAGTTTACGAGCAGTACTTC
-	TRBV7-8	once	TRBJ2-5	CASSQPLAVLQETQYF	TGTGCCAGCAGCCAACCTCTGGCGGTCCTTCAAGAGACCCAGTACTTC
-	TRBV18	-	TRBJ1-5	CASVGDSNQPQHF	TGTGCCAGCGTTGGAGATAGCAATCAGCCCCAGCATTTT
TRBD1	TRBV18	-	TRBJ2-5	CASSQSAQGAKIEETQYF	TGTGCCAGCTCACAGTCCGCACAGGGGGCGAAAATCGAAGAGACCCAGTACTTC
-	TRBV15	-	TRBJ1-5	CATSSKPGQSQPQHF	TGTGCCACCAGCTCAAAGCCGGGTCAGTCTCAGCCCCAGCATTTT
-	TRBV19	-	TRBJ1-5	CASRGTGLNQPQHF	TGTGCCAGTAGGGGGACCGGTCTTAATCAGCCCCAGCATTTT
-	TRBV30	-	TRBJ1-1	CAWIAWGRGGTEAFF	TGTGCCTGGATCGCCTGGGGCAGGGGTGGCACTGAAGCTTTCTTT
TRBD1	TRBV10-3	-	TRBJ1-3	CAISESRQGAGNTIYF	TGTGCCATCAGTGAGTCGCGGCAGGGGGCTGGAAACACCATATATTTT
-	TRBV27	-	TRBJ2-1	CASTHGGGQKDEQFF	TGTGCCAGCACTCATGGGGGGGGACAAAAAGATGAGCAGTTCTTC
-	TRBV7-2	-	TRBJ1-1	CASSFGGNTEAFF	TGTGCCAGCAGCTTTGGGGGAAACACTGAAGCTTTCTTT
-	TRBV21-1	-	TRBJ2-3	CASSKEAMWAGRPNGTDTQYF	TGTGCCAGCAGCAAAGAGGCTATGTGGGCAGGGCGCCCGAACGGCACAGATACGCAGTATTTT
-	TRBV5-1	-	TRBJ1-1	CASSLLDRLNTEAFF	TGCGCCAGCAGCTTGCTAGACAGGTTGAACACTGAAGCTTTCTTT
-	TRBV20-1	-	TRBJ1-2	CSASGLYGYTF	TGCAGTGCTAGCGGACTCTATGGCTACACCTTC
-	TRBV10-3	few	TRBJ2-7	CAIKSDSYEQYF	TGTGCCATCAAGTCAGATTCCTACGAGCAGTACTTC
-	TRBV27	-	TRBJ2-5	CASSPPGETQYF	TGTGCCAGCAGTCCGCCGGGGGAGACCCAGTACTTC
TRBD1	TRBV15	-	TRBJ2-7	CATSRVYRDRPGDEQYF	TGTGCCACCAGCAGAGTGTACCGGGACAGGCCTGGCGACGAGCAGTACTTC
-	TRBV10-3	-	TRBJ1-1	CAISEGERGDTEAFF	TGTGCCATCAGTGAGGGGGAGAGGGGTGACACTGAAGCTTTCTTT
TRBD1	TRBV7-9	once	TRBJ2-7	CASSLYNRGYEQYF	TGTGCCAGCAGCTTATATAACAGGGGTTACGAGCAGTACTTC
TRBD1	TRBV5-1	-	TRBJ2-7	CASSLSVSQGVYEQYF	TGCGCCAGCAGCTTAAGCGTATCACAGGGGGTCTACGAGCAGTACTTC
TRBD1	TRBV12-5	-	TRBJ2-1	CASQVDRGLGQFF	TGTGCTAGTCAGGTAGACAGGGGGTTAGGGCAATTCTTC
-	TRBV5-1	-	TRBJ2-2	CASRWQGPGELFF	TGCGCCAGCAGGTGGCAGGGTCCCGGGGAGCTGTTTTTT
-	TRBV28	-	TRBJ2-1	CASSLRSGEQFF	TGTGCCAGCAGTTTGAGGTCAGGTGAGCAGTTCTTC
TRBD2	TRBV4-3	-	TRBJ2-5	CASSQDLTSGGKDQETQYF	TGCGCCAGCAGCCAAGATCTGACTAGCGGGGGGAAGGACCAAGAGACCCAGTACTTC
-	TRBV6-4	-	TRBJ2-6	CASSDLGTGANVLTF	TGTGCCAGCAGTGACCTGGGGACTGGGGCCAACGTCCTGACTTTC
TRBD2	TRBV7-2	-	TRBJ2-4	CASSRDRGVQYF	TGTGCCAGCAGCCGAGACCGGGGGGTTCAGTACTTC
-	TRBV29-1	few	TRBJ1-2	CSVRNRGGADYGYTF	TGCAGCGTTAGAAATAGGGGGGGCGCGGACTATGGCTACACCTTC
-	TRBV6-5	once	TRBJ2-3	CASSYSVLGSDTQYF	TGTGCCAGCAGTTACTCGGTTTTGGGTAGTGATACGCAGTATTTT
TRBD1	TRBV27	-	TRBJ1-2	CASSSRTGTANYGYTF	TGTGCCAGCAGTTCGAGGACAGGGACGGCAAACTATGGCTACACCTTC
-	TRBV5-1	-	TRBJ1-5	CASSLAQFGGDQPQHF	TGCGCCAGCAGCTTGGCACAATTCGGGGGAGATCAGCCCCAGCATTTT
TRBD1	TRBV10-3	-	TRBJ1-1	CAISESRGQTEAFF	TGTGCCATCAGTGAGTCAAGGGGACAGACTGAAGCTTTCTTT
TRBD1	TRBV6-1	-	TRBJ1-6	CASSEFGTGGLRDNSPLHF	TGTGCCAGCAGTGAATTCGGGACAGGGGGCCTTAGGGATAATTCACCCCTCCACTTT
TRBD2	TRBV10-2	-	TRBJ2-5	CASNEAGGQETQYF	TGCGCCAGCAACGAAGCGGGGGGGCAGGAGACCCAGTACTTC
-	TRBV5-1	-	TRBJ2-3	CASSKEGGSTDTQYF	TGCGCCAGCAGCAAAGAGGGCGGCAGCACAGATACGCAGTATTTT
-	TRBV5-1	few	TRBJ2-3	CASSLDTAGTDTQYF	TGCGCCAGCAGCTTGGATACGGCGGGCACAGATACGCAGTATTTT
-	TRBV29-1	-	TRBJ2-7	CSVPSPSTGYEQYF	TGCAGCGTCCCGAGCCCAAGCACAGGGTACGAGCAGTACTTC
-	TRBV7-7	-	TRBJ2-1	CASSRTGSNEQFF	TGTGCTAGCAGCCGCACAGGGTCCAATGAGCAGTTCTTC
TRBD2	TRBV7-3	-	TRBJ2-1	CASSLASGPQIF	TGTGCCAGCAGCTTAGCTAGCGGACCCCAGATCTTC
-	TRBV6-5	-	TRBJ1-2	CASSLYMAVDYGYTF	TGTGCCAGCAGTCTCTACATGGCGGTGGACTATGGCTACACCTTC
TRBD1	TRBV27	-	TRBJ2-7	CASSSGTGWYEQYF	TGTGCCAGCTCATCAGGGACAGGGTGGTACGAGCAGTACTTC
-	TRBV27	few	TRBJ2-7	CARGQRGIIHREQYF	TGTGCCAGGGGACAACGGGGCATCATCCACCGCGAGCAGTACTTC
TRBD1	TRBV19	-	TRBJ2-7	CASSRDRPYEQYF	TGTGCCAGTAGCCGGGACAGGCCCTACGAGCAGTACTTC
-	TRBV11-2	-	TRBJ2-2	CASSLEGPTTGELFF	TGTGCCAGCAGCTTAGAGGGCCCGACCACCGGGGAGCTGTTTTTT
-	TRBV19	-	TRBJ1-2	CASSTGTYGYTF	TGTGCCAGTAGTACAGGAACCTATGGCTACACCTTC
TRBD2	TRBV7-9	-	TRBJ2-7	CASSSRLGREVYEQYF	TGTGCCAGCAGCTCCCGACTTGGGAGGGAGGTTTACGAGCAGTACTTC
-	TRBV28	-	TRBJ2-2	CASSLGTQEMNTGELFF	TGTGCCAGCAGTCTCGGGACACAGGAGATGAACACCGGGGAGCTGTTTTTT
-	TRBV2	few	TRBJ2-6	CASSGLDSSTFWGANVLTF	TGTGCCAGCAGTGGGTTGGACTCCTCTACCTTCTGGGGGGCCAACGTCCTGACTTTC
-	TRBV9	-	TRBJ1-5	CASSVDGSNQPQHF	TGTGCCAGCAGCGTAGATGGAAGCAATCAGCCCCAGCATTTT
-	TRBV29-1	-	TRBJ2-1	CSSSRGDLSYNEQFF	TGCAGCTCATCCCGGGGAGACCTCTCCTACAATGAGCAGTTCTTC
-	TRBV5-1	-	TRBJ2-5	CASNGPNGEETQYF	TGCGCCAGCAATGGCCCTAATGGGGAGGAGACCCAGTACTTC
-	TRBV6-1	few	TRBJ2-5	CASSEGWGIQETQYF	TGTGCCAGCAGTGAAGGGTGGGGGATCCAAGAGACCCAGTACTTC